Listed here are 26 T cell receptor beta chains from one sample, sequenced in a study of cytomegalovirus exposure and HLA in healthy donors. PCR involved 60 Vbeta and 13 Jbeta primers. Some clones are missing from TCRdb's copy, which holds only in-frame ones; the method was immunoSEQ multiplex PCR. The sample carries some 130,000 clones, 80% recorded once. Material for sequencing was PBMCs. All receptors derive from a man aged 25-45 years in good health and CMV-seronegative.

This chain uses TRBV13 with TRBJ2-3, with D possibly matching TRBD2 (6 bases). Germline CDR1 and CDR2: PRHDT and FYEKMQ (reference sequence). Trimming cost V 1 base and J 1 base, with 6 bases left between them. This CDR3 has 14 amino acids. The CDR3 DNA reads TGTGCCAGCAGCTTAGAGCGGGGCACAGATACGCAGTATTTT. Amino acids: CASSLERGTDTQYF.

The V call is TRBV25-1, the J call TRBJ2-7, with 16 bases lining up with TRBD2. Trimming at V came to 2 bases and at J to 12 bases, leaving 7 bases not matched to a gene. This CDR3 region has 15 residues. The germline CDR1 and CDR2 sequences are MGHDK and SYGVNS. CDR3 sequence: CASSEGGTSGRAVYF. CDR3 bases: TGTGCCAGCAGTGAAGGAGGGACTAGCGGGAGGGCCGTGTACTTC.

This chain connects TRBV28 to TRBJ2-5; D not certain. CDR1 and CDR2 from the germline V gene are MDHEN and SYDVKM. V was clipped by 2 bases and J by 5 bases, with 12 bases between them. CDR3 length equals 14 residues. The CDR3 spells CASSLMSSLETQYF. CDR3 sequence (DNA): TGTGCCAGCAGTTTAATGTCTAGTTTGGAGACCCAGTACTTC.

The rearrangement uses TRBV5-1 and TRBJ2-6, with 8 nucleotides matching TRBD2. Germline loops: CDR1 SGHRS, CDR2 YFSETQ. The CDR3 spans 19 residues. After removal of 0 bases from V and 0 bases from J, the junction contained 8 bases not matched to a gene. Here the CDR3 DNA reads TGCGCCAGCAGCTTGGTCGCAGCGGGAGACTCCTCTGGGGCCAACGTCCTGACTTTC. Translated: CASSLVAAGDSSGANVLTF.

CDR3 sequence: CASSDQSVPGRGYTF. CDR3 sequence (DNA): TGTGCCAGCAGTGACCAGTCAGTCCCAGGGAGGGGCTACACCTTC. V and J are TRBV6-4 and TRBJ1-2; TRBD1 might be the D (5 bases). Per germline, CDR1 MRHNA and CDR2 SNTAGT. The CDR3 runs to 15 residues. V was pared by 2 bases and J by 8 bases, with 18 bases between.

The chain is built from TRBV6-4 and TRBJ2-1; D unresolved. The CDR3 consists of 12 residues. Looked up from germline, CDR1 is MRHNA and CDR2 is SNTAGT. Trimming took off 2 bases at V and 6 bases at J, with 5 bases between the two ends. DNA of the CDR3: TGTGCCAGCAGTGACGAGAGCAATGAGCAGTTCTTC. Protein product: CASSDESNEQFF.

This rearrangement joins TRBV18 to TRBJ1-5; D is uncertain. V shed 6 bases and J shed 7 bases, with 19 bases lying between them. Germline-derived CDR1 and CDR2 are KGHSH and LQKENI. The CDR3 is 15 residues long. CDR3 sequence (DNA): TGTGCCAGCTCCGGAGGGAGCGCGACTAGGCAGCCCCAGCATTTT. This gives the protein CASSGGSATRQPQHF.

The genes are TRBV15 and TRBJ2-7; the match to TRBD1 covers 7 bases. With 1 base clipped from V and 3 bases from J, the junction kept 12 bases outside the gene matches. Germline CDR1 is LNHNV and CDR2 is YYDKDF (reference sequence). The CDR3 covers 17 residues. The CDR3 coding sequence is TGTGCCACCAGCAGAGCCAACATACAGGGGCCCTACTACGAGCAGTACTTC. Encoded protein: CATSRANIQGPYYEQYF.

The chain is built from TRBV19 and TRBJ1-2; D uncertain. The CDR3 is 12 amino acids. The germline V gene encodes CDR1 LNHDA and CDR2 SQIVND (reference sequence). V lost 4 bases and J 0 bases, leaving 3 bases between the germline ends. The CDR3 loop reads CASSRPNYGYTF. CDR3 nucleotide sequence: TGTGCCAGTAGTAGGCCTAACTATGGCTACACCTTC.

This clone was recorded once. This sequence joins TRBV28 and TRBJ1-5, with a weak D call TRBD1 (5 bases). Looked up from germline, CDR1 is MDHEN and CDR2 is SYDVKM. The germline V and J ends were trimmed by 6 bases and 5 bases, with 20 bases remaining between them. The CDR3 spans 16 residues. The CDR3 sequence is CASSFAGGARYQPQHF. DNA for the CDR3: TGTGCCAGCAGCTTCGCGGGGGGAGCTCGGTATCAGCCCCAGCATTTT.

This sequence joins TRBV4-2 and TRBJ1-1; D is perhaps TRBD1 (5 bases). The V end was cut by 4 bases, the J end by 5 bases, with 14 bases between. CDR1 and CDR2 (germline): LGHNA, YNFKEQ. This CDR3 region has 14 residues. The CDR3 loop is CASSLGASRTEAFF. As DNA, the CDR3 is TGTGCCAGCAGCCTAGGGGCTTCGAGAACTGAAGCTTTCTTT.

The rearrangement links TRBV6-1 to TRBJ2-7, with TRBD2 matching over 7 bases. The germline CDR1 and CDR2 sequences are MNHNS and SASEGT. The length of the CDR3 is 13 residues. Losses at the gene ends were 8 bases for V and 9 bases for J; bases not matched to a gene: 13. The CDR3 loop reads CASGTTSPLWQYF. Here the CDR3 DNA reads TGTGCCAGCGGGACTACGTCCCCACTTTGGCAGTACTTC.

V gene TRBV5-1 combines with J gene TRBJ1-2; tentatively, D is TRBD1 (6 bases). V was shortened by 0 bases and J by 6 bases, with 18 bases between the two germline ends. CDR3 length: 16 amino acids. The germline V gene has CDR1 SGHRS and CDR2 YFSETQ. CDR3 nucleotide sequence: TGCGCCAGCAGCTTGGCGGCTCTCCAAGGGACACATGGCTACACCTTC. Translated, it gives CASSLAALQGTHGYTF.

The rearrangement joins TRBV23-1 to TRBJ2-7, with 8 bases fitting TRBD1. TRBV23-1 is an ORF, with its function uncertain. V lost 0 bases and J lost 0; bases outside the gene matches: 13. The CDR3 is 19 amino acids. CDR3 bases: TGCGCCAGCAGTCAATCGACAGGGGCTAGATTCGAGCGCTCCTACGAGCAGTACTTC. This sequence encodes CASSQSTGARFERSYEQYF.

The chain employs TRBV29-1 and TRBJ1-1; the D gene is possibly TRBD1 (6 bases). Trimming removed 5 bases from V and 6 bases from J, with 16 bases in between. Germline V gene lookup returns CDR1 SQVTM and CDR2 ANQGSEA. The CDR3 runs to 13 residues. The CDR3 here is CSVLGRGAAEAFF. CDR3 bases: TGCAGCGTTCTGGGCCGGGGGGCTGCTGAAGCTTTCTTT.

This sequence joins TRBV19 and TRBJ2-1, with 10 bases fitting TRBD1. The CDR3 totals 14 residues. The V segment lost 7 bases and the J segment 7 bases; nucleotides outside the gene matches: 7. Germline CDR1 is LNHDA and CDR2 is SQIVND (reference sequence). CDR3 coding DNA: TGTGCCAGTAAGGATCGGACAGGGGGAAATGAGCAGTTCTTC. Its translation is CASKDRTGGNEQFF.

This sequence joins TRBV6-1 and TRBJ2-7; 11 nucleotides match TRBD2. The ends lost 2 bases at V and 0 bases at J; junction bases unmatched: 3. This CDR3 is built from 16 residues. CDR1 and CDR2 (germline): MNHNS, SASEGT. CDR3 loop: CASSERLAGFSYEQYF. The CDR3 coding sequence is TGTGCCAGCAGTGAACGACTAGCGGGATTCTCCTACGAGCAGTACTTC.

This clone came up a few times. This chain joins TRBV6-5 and TRBJ1-2, with a possible D match to TRBD1 (6 bases). CDR3 length: 13 amino acids. The V end was cut by 10 bases, the J end by 2 bases, with 14 bases between. CDR1 and CDR2 (germline): MNHEY, SVGAGI. This chain's CDR3 is CATLGDTNYGYTF. In DNA form, the CDR3 reads TGTGCCACCCTAGGGGACACGAACTATGGCTACACCTTC.

The chain links TRBV6-5 to TRBJ2-5; 9 bases agree with TRBD1. The J call is doubtful: the DNA matches TRBJ2-7 better. The CDR3 spans 14 residues. The germline V gene encodes CDR1 MNHEY and CDR2 SVGAGI. In nucleotides, the CDR3 is TGTGCCAGCAGACTACCGGGACAGGGCTACGAGCAGTACTTC. Amino acids: CASRLPGQGYEQYF.

The rearrangement links TRBV18 to TRBJ1-1, with TRBD1 matching 7 bases. This CDR3 region has 14 residues. With V trimmed by 3 bases and J by 2 bases, 3 bases remained unmatched. Germline V CDR1 and CDR2: KGHSH, LQKENI. CDR3 bases: TGTGCCAGCTCACCCCAGGGGGTAAACACTGAAGCTTTCTTT. Its translation is CASSPQGVNTEAFF.

The chain is built from TRBV6-1 and TRBJ2-6, with no clear D. Deletions cut 11 bases from V and 1 base from J, with 12 bases between. Germline CDR1 is MNHNS and CDR2 is SASEGT. CDR3 length: 14 residues. CDR3 in DNA: TGTGCCGGCTCCCCCCTGTCTGGGGCCAACGTCCTGACTTTC. It is translated as CAGSPLSGANVLTF.

The gene calls are TRBV5-4 and TRBJ2-7; 8 positions agree with TRBD2. The CDR3 length is 14 residues. The V and J ends lost 1 base and 5 bases, in that order; junction bases with no gene match: 5. The germline CDR1 and CDR2 sequences are SGHNT and YYREEE (reference sequence). The CDR3 protein is CASSLPGGVNEQYF. CDR3 bases: TGTGCCAGCAGCTTGCCGGGAGGGGTGAACGAGCAGTACTTC.

This clone showed up just a few times. The rearrangement links TRBV28 to TRBJ2-7; 7 nucleotides line up with TRBD1. This CDR3 is 15 amino acids long. The trim removed 5 bases at V and 3 bases at J, leaving 10 bases unmatched. Germline V gene lookup returns CDR1 MDHEN and CDR2 SYDVKM. CDR3 in DNA: TGTGCCAGCAGTCCCGGGACAGCCGGGCTCTACGAGCAGTACTTC. Protein: CASSPGTAGLYEQYF. Together with reference TRBV28 and TRBJ2-7, the CDR3 gives the full variable domain: DVKVTQSSRYLVKRTGEKVFLECVQDMDHENMFWYRQDPGLGLRLIYFSYDVKMKEKGDIPEGYSVSREKKERFSLILESASTNQTSMYLCASSPGTAGLYEQYFGPGTRLTVT.

This clone appeared a few times. V and J are TRBV4-3 and TRBJ1-1; 11 bases match TRBD1. Germline V lookup: CDR1 LGHNA, CDR2 YSLEER. The ends lost 0 bases at V and 4 bases at J; junction bases unmatched: 4. The CDR3 has 16 residues. CDR3 protein: CASSQEEGTGGTEAFF. As DNA, the CDR3 is TGCGCCAGCAGCCAAGAAGAAGGGACAGGGGGCACTGAAGCTTTCTTT.

The CDR3 loop is CASSGSRHEQYF. The CDR3 DNA reads TGTGCCAGCAGCGGGTCCCGGCACGAGCAGTACTTC. The chain recombines TRBV6-5 with TRBJ2-7; unclear D gene. The ends were cut back, 6 bases at V and 5 bases at J, with 11 bases in the middle. In germline, CDR1 is MNHEY, CDR2 SVGAGI. The CDR3 length is 12 residues.

The J gene is TRBJ2-3, the V gene TRBV9; D call uncertain. This CDR3 is 14 amino acids long. Trimming took off 1 base at V and 1 base at J, with 7 bases between the two ends. Germline V gene lookup returns CDR1 SGDLS and CDR2 YYNGEE. The CDR3, as DNA: TGTGCCAGCAGCGTACAGGCCGGCACAGATACGCAGTATTTT. This codes for CASSVQAGTDTQYF. Supplemented by reference TRBV9 and TRBJ2-3, the full variable domain reads DSGVTQTPKHLITATGQRVTLRCSPRSGDLSVYWYQQSLDQGLQFLIQYYNGEERAKGNILERFSAQQFPDLHSELNLSSLELGDSALYFCASSVQAGTDTQYFGPGTRLTVL.